Listed here are 4 T cell receptor beta chains from one sample, sequenced in a study of blood T cell repertoires in COVID-19. The table came from immunoSEQ multiplex PCR; TCRdb's copy has only in-frame clones and leaves some out. The sample shows fewer than 250,000 clones, 75% to 90% of them seen only once. Source material: peripheral blood. The receptors derive from a woman aged 40-49 years with acute or convalescent COVID-19.

This clone showed up just once. J is TRBJ1-1 and V is TRBV12-3 or TRBV12-4; TRBD1 is a possible D gene (5 bases). The CDR3 contains 13 residues. V was pared by 9 bases and J by 0 bases, with 11 bases between. This CDR3 is CASSGGMNTEAFF. DNA of the CDR3: TGTGCCAGTTCGGGGGGGATGAACACTGAAGCTTTCTTT.

V gene TRBV2 combines with J gene TRBJ2-5; D is undetermined. The CDR3 totals 14 residues. The ends were cut back, 2 bases at V and 5 bases at J, with 12 bases in the middle. The germline V gene has CDR1 SNHLY and CDR2 FYNNEI. The CDR3 spells CASSEIAVLETQYF. The CDR3 DNA follows: TGTGCCAGCAGTGAAATCGCGGTATTGGAGACCCAGTACTTC.

The chain links TRBV10-1 to TRBJ2-3; tentative D call: TRBD2 (6 bases). V was pared by 5 bases and J by 0 bases, with 12 bases between. CDR1 and CDR2 (germline): WNHNN, SYGVQD (reference sequence). The CDR3 has 15 amino acids. CDR3 region: CASSLGLDSTDTQYF. The DNA for the CDR3 is TGCGCCAGCAGTCTGGGACTTGACAGCACAGATACGCAGTATTTT.

Only one count was recorded for this clone. The V gene is TRBV12-3 or TRBV12-4, the J gene TRBJ2-7; weak D call: TRBD1 (6 bases). This CDR3 has 13 residues. V lost 10 bases, J lost 0 bases, and 13 bases lay in between. The CDR3 region is CANLTGHSYEQYV. CDR3 nucleotides: TGTGCCAACCTCACAGGGCACTCCTACGAGCAGTACGTC.